This paragraph covers one T cell receptor (beta chain) sequence. Its antigen is still unknown. V was clipped by 0 bases and J by 3 bases; unmatched bases: 6. The CDR3 is made up of 16 amino acids. Germline V lookup: CDR1 SQVTM, CDR2 ANQGSEA. These data come from a study of cytomegalovirus exposure and HLA in healthy donors. Study outcomes and limitations: Apart from CMV serostatus, no immune exposure information was available. The Asian-associated ancestry cluster reportedly had fewer N-insertions than the approximately 630-donor mean in a later analysis. The study flagged approximately 180 TCR beta chains as cytomegalovirus-associated.

13 Jbeta primers and 60 Vbeta primers were used for the PCR. Sequenced by immunoSEQ multiplex PCR; TCRdb stores in-frame clones only, minus some. The repertoire table contains nearly 200,000 clones. The receptor was isolated from a boy aged 5-17 years in good health and CMV-seronegative. The chain uses TRBV29-1 and TRBJ2-1; 9 positions agree with TRBD2. Sequencing was done on a sample of PBMCs. Here the CDR3 DNA reads TGCAGCGTTGAAGAAGGCCTAGCGGGAAACTACAATGAGCAGTTCTTC. Translated: CSVEEGLAGNYNEQFF.